This TCR beta chain emerged from a study of regulatory T cells in long-lasting Graves disease. This sample's time point: newly diagnosed GD, antithyroid drugs for less than 3 months. From RNA extracted from PBMCs, the TCR library was made. The table lists this clonotype with a few counts. Arm-PCR of CDR3 regions and iRepertoire HTBI primers were the basis on which TCR beta libraries were built. TCRdb itself ran the multiplex PCR reads through MiXCR, one entry per CDR3 protein. The sample lists under 700,000 distinct CDR3 sequences, about 16% seen once, with around a quarter in the top ten. Separately, the same data were catalogued under a study of T cells in Graves' hyperthyroidism and ophthalmopathy.

The source material was peripheral blood mononuclear cells (PBMCs), sampled at new diagnosis, from a patient treated with antithyroid drugs. This sequence was found in a middle-aged woman with Graves disease.

The CDR3 region has the DNA TGTGCCAGCAGCTTAGAAGGGCGGGGTAATTCACCCCTCCACTTT. Its translation is CASSLEGRGNSPLHF. The gene calls are TRBV7-9 and TRBJ1-6, with no clear D. V was cut by 1 base and J by 6 bases, with 10 bases left in between. The germline CDR1 and CDR2 sequences are SEHNR and FQNEAQ (reference sequence). The CDR3 is made up of 15 amino acids.